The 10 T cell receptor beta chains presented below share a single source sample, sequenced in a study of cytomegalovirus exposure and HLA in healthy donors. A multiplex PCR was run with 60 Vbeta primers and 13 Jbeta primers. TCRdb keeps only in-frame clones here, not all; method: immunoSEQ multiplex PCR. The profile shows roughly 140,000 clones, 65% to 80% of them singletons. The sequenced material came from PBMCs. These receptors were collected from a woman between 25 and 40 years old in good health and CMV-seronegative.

CDR3 nucleotides: TGTGCCAGCAGCCAAGGAGGAGCGGGAGGGGCCTACGAGCAGTACTTC. Its protein product is CASSQGGAGGAYEQYF. This chain links TRBV4-2 with TRBJ2-7, with 10 bases fitting TRBD2. Germline trimming cut 1 base from V and 2 bases from J; bases unmatched to any gene: 5. The V gene's germline CDR1 is LGHNA and CDR2 YNFKEQ. The CDR3 has 16 residues.

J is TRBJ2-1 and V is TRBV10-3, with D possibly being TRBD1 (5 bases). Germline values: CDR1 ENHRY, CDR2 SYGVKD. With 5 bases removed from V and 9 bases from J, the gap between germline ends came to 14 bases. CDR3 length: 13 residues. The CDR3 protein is CAISPQVNSEQFF. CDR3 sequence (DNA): TGTGCCATCAGTCCACAGGTTAATAGTGAGCAGTTCTTC.

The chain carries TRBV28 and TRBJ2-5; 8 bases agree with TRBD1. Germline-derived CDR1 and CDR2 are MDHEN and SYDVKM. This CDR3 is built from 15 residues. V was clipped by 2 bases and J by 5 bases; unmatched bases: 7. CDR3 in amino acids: CASSLVTGGRETQYF. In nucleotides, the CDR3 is TGTGCCAGCAGTTTAGTAACAGGGGGTCGTGAGACCCAGTACTTC.

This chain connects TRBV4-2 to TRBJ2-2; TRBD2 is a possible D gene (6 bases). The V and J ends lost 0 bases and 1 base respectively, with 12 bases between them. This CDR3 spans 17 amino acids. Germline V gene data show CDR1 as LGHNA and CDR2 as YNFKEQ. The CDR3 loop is CASSQDGLARNTGELFF. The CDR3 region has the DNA TGTGCCAGCAGCCAAGATGGGCTAGCGAGGAACACCGGGGAGCTGTTTTTT.

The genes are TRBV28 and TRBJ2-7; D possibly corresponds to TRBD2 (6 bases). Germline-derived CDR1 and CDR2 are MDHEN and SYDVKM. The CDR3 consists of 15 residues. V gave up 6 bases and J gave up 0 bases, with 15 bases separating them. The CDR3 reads CASRRMDGSSYEQYF. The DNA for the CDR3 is TGTGCCAGCAGACGAATGGACGGGAGCTCCTACGAGCAGTACTTC.

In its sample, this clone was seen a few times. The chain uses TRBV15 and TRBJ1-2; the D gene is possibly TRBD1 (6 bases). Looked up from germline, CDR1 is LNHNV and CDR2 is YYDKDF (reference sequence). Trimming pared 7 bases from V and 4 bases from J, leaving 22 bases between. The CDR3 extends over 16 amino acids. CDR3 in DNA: TGTGCCACCACTTCGTCACAGGGTTTTGTCTCCTATGGCTACACCTTC. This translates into CATTSSQGFVSYGYTF.

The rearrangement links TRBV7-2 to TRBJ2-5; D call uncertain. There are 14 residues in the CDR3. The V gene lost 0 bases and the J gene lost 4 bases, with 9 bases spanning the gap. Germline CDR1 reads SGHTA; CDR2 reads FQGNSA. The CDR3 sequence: CASSLAARGETQYF. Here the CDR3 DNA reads TGTGCCAGCAGCTTAGCGGCTAGAGGAGAGACCCAGTACTTC.

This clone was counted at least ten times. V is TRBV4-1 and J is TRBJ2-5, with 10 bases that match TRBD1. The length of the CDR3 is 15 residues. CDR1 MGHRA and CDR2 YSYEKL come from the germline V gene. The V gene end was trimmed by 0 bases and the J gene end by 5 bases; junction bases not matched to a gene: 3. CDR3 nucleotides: TGCGCCAGCAGCCAAGACGACAGGGGGCGGGAGACCCAGTACTTC. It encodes CASSQDDRGRETQYF.

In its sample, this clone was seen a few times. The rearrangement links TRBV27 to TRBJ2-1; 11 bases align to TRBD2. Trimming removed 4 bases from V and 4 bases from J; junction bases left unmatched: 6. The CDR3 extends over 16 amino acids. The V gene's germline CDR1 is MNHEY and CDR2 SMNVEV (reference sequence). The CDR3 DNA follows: TGTGCCAGCAGTTGGGCGGGACTAGCGGATTACAATGAGCAGTTCTTC. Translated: CASSWAGLADYNEQFF.

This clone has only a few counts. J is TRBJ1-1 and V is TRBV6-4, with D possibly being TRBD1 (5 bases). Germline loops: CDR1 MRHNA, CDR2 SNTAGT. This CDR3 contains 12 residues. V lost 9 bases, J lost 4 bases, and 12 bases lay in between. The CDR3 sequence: CARRRGSTEAFF. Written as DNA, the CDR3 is TGTGCCAGGAGGCGGGGGAGCACTGAAGCTTTCTTT.